What follows are 15 T cell receptor beta chains derived from one specimen sequenced in a study of T cell clonality in common variable immunodeficiency. Study conclusions and caveats: In common variable immunodeficiency, TCR beta chains reportedly carried fewer deletions and N-nucleotide insertions.

Their target antigens are unknown. The protocol was immunoSEQ multiplex PCR, while the TCRdb copy is restricted to in-frame clones and leaves out a portion. The counts give about 17,000 clones, none of them seen only once; about 14% is held by the top ten. Material for sequencing was peripheral blood mononuclear cells. These receptors were collected from a human donor with common variable immunodeficiency.

For this clone: The read finishes 3 residues shy of the CDR3 end, and the germline J gene is used to complete it. V gene TRBV18 combines with J gene TRBJ1-1, with 10 bases aligning to TRBD1. CDR1 and CDR2 (germline): KGHSH, LQKENI. The trim removed 4 bases at V and 1 base at J, leaving 6 bases unmatched. The CDR3 is 16 residues long. CDR3 loop: CASSRRQGAENTEAFF. The DNA read from the CDR3 is TGTGCCAGCTCACGACGACAGGGGGCTGAGAACACTGAA.

In regard to this clone: The read finishes 3 residues shy of the CDR3 end, and the germline J gene is used to complete it. This chain uses TRBV18 with TRBJ2-1; 10 bases map to TRBD2. Germline V gives CDR1 KGHSH, CDR2 LQKENI. There are 16 residues in the CDR3. The junction had 7 bases not matched to a gene; V was cut back by 2 bases and J by 6 bases. The CDR3 loop reads CASSPFLAGGPNEQFF. CDR3 DNA, as far as it was read: TGTGCCAGCTCACCATTTTTAGCGGGGGGCCCCAATGAG.

A few counts support this clone. The CDR3 extends 3 residues past the end of the read, so its final part is completed from the germline J gene. The rearrangement joins TRBV16 to TRBJ2-5; unclear D gene. Germline CDR1 and CDR2: KGHSY and FQNENV. Trimming removed 2 bases from V and 5 bases from J, with 15 bases in between. CDR3 length: 15 residues. This CDR3 is CASSQASPLGETQYF. The sequenced CDR3 bases are TGTGCCAGCAGCCAAGCCTCGCCCCTCGGGGAGACC. Variable domain in full (rest from reference TRBV16 and TRBJ2-5): GEEVAQTPKHLVRGEGQKAKLYCAPIKGHSYVFWYQQVLKNEFKFLISFQNENVFDETGMPKERFSAKCLPNSPCSLEIQATKLEDSAVYFCASSQASPLGETQYFGPGTRLLVL.

A note on this clone: Read sequence stops 3 residues before the CDR3 end, and the germline J gene provides the missing end. The rearrangement uses TRBV2 and TRBJ1-2; tentative D call: TRBD1 (5 bases). Trimming took off 3 bases at V and 0 bases at J, with 14 bases between the two ends. Germline lookup yields CDR1 SNHLY and CDR2 FYNNEI. The CDR3 contains 16 residues. The covered CDR3 bases are TGTGCCAGCAGTGAGGGGGGTTGGGGGACTAACTATGGC. Translated, it gives CASSEGGWGTNYG. The CDR3, in full, reads CASSEGGWGTNYGYTF.

CDR3 bases read: TGTGCCGTAGCAGGGTTAGTGTCAGATACG. Its translation: CAVAGLVSDT. The CDR3 in full is CAVAGLVSDTQYF. The genes are TRBV6-2 or TRBV6-3 and TRBJ2-3; perhaps TRBD1 as D (5 bases). The CDR3 extends 3 residues past the end of the read, so its final part is completed from the germline J gene. CDR1 is MNHEY and CDR2 is SVGEGT in the germline V gene. The V end lost 11 bases, the J end lost 4 bases, and 16 bases lay between the germline ends. The CDR3 runs 13 residues.

This clone was seen more than once but under ten times. The read ends 3 residues shy of where the CDR3 ends; the end is completed using the germline J gene. The rearrangement links TRBV6-2 or TRBV6-3 to TRBJ2-7; TRBD2 agrees at 10 bases. The V segment lost 6 bases and the J segment 6 bases; nucleotides outside the gene matches: 8. CDR3 size: 14 residues. Per the germline V gene, CDR1 is MNHEY and CDR2 is SVGEGT. CDR3 DNA, as far as it was read: TGTGCCAGCAGATGGACTAGCGGACTCAGCGAG. It translates to CASRWTSGLSE. The entire CDR3 protein is CASRWTSGLSEQYF.

On this clone itself: The CDR3 end falls 3 residues outside the read, so it is completed with the germline J gene. The genes are TRBV19 and TRBJ2-7, with TRBD1 matching over 10 bases. V lost 4 bases to trimming and J lost 3 bases; unmatched junction nucleotides: 6. Germline V lookup: CDR1 LNHDA, CDR2 SQIVND (reference sequence). The CDR3 consists of 15 residues. The sequenced CDR3 bases are TGTGCCAGTAGTACCCAGGACAGGGGGGGCTACGAG. It encodes CASSTQDRGGYE. The entire CDR3 protein reads CASSTQDRGGYEQYF.

About this clone itself: The CDR3 end lies 3 residues beyond the end of the read and is filled in from the germline J gene. V and J are TRBV19 and TRBJ2-3; D gene ambiguous. V lost 4 bases and J lost 4, with 12 bases in between. The CDR3 contains 14 residues. Germline CDR1 and CDR2: LNHDA and SQIVND (reference sequence). CDR3 protein: CASSTGDVADTQYF. CDR3 bases read: TGTGCCAGTAGTACAGGCGATGTCGCAGATACG.

This clone was counted at least ten times. The read gets to within 3 residues of the CDR3 end, and the germline J gene fills in the rest. The J gene is TRBJ2-5, the V gene TRBV5-1; TRBD1 aligns across 7 bases. The V segment lost 4 bases and the J segment 1 base; nucleotides outside the gene matches: 7. There are 15 residues in the CDR3. CDR1 SGHRS and CDR2 YFSETQ come from the germline V gene. The CDR3 loop is CASSADRVGQETQYF. Incomplete CDR3 DNA: TGCGCCAGCAGCGCCGACAGGGTGGGCCAAGAGACC.

A note on this clone: The sequenced fragment ends 3 residues before the CDR3 boundary, so the rest is inferred from the germline J gene. The chain carries TRBV7-3 and TRBJ2-1, with a possible D match to TRBD1 (6 bases). CDR1 and CDR2 (germline): SGHTA, FQGTGA. The V end was cut by 3 bases, the J end by 9 bases, with 12 bases between. The CDR3 length is 13 residues. CDR3 DNA (partial): TGTGCCAGCAGCTTCACAGGGTTAGGTGAG. Amino acid sequence: CASSFTGLGE. The full CDR3 sequence reads CASSFTGLGEQFF.

This clone was counted at least ten times. The read falls 3 residues short of the CDR3 end, and the missing part is taken from the germline J gene. This chain links TRBV5-1 with TRBJ2-3, with TRBD2 as a possible D gene (5 bases). Trimming left V 7 bases short and J 4 bases short, with 13 bases between. CDR1 is SGHRS, CDR2 YFSETQ, per germline. This CDR3 comprises 13 residues. CDR3 DNA, as far as it was read: TGCGCCAGCTCGGGGAGTTTGGCAGATACG. Residues: CASSGSLADT. The full CDR3 sequence reads CASSGSLADTQYF.

This clone has ten or more counts. The CDR3 end is not reached by the read, which stops 3 residues before it; the germline J gene fills it in. J is TRBJ2-3 and V is TRBV7-6; 7 positions match TRBD1. The CDR3 runs to 16 residues. Unmatched junction bases numbered 14, after V lost 5 bases and J lost 6 bases. Looked up from germline, CDR1 is SGHVS and CDR2 is FNYEAQ. The CDR3 sequence is CASSARQGSGGDTQYF. The sequenced CDR3 bases are TGTGCCAGCAGCGCTCGACAGGGTTCGGGCGGGGATACG.

This clone was observed at least ten times. The read stops 3 residues short of the end of the CDR3; the missing end is completed from the germline J gene. The rearrangement joins TRBV20-1 to TRBJ1-4, with a weak D call TRBD1 (5 bases). This CDR3 is built from 14 residues. Germline-derived CDR1 and CDR2 are DFQATT and SNEGSKA (reference sequence). V lost 0 bases and J 8 bases, leaving 13 bases between the germline ends. The CDR3 bases that were read are TGCAGTGCTAGAGAAGGGGCTCAGTGGGAAAAA. Its protein is CSAREGAQWEK. The entire CDR3 sequence reads CSAREGAQWEKLFF.

The CDR3 here is CASSPANRVGMNTEAFF. CDR3 bases read: TGTGCCAGCTCACCCGCGAACAGGGTTGGGATGAACACTGAA. This chain links TRBV18 with TRBJ1-1; D might be TRBD1 (6 bases). The observed sequence ends 3 residues before the CDR3 terminus, with the missing tail filled in from the germline J gene. The V gene lost 3 bases and the J gene lost 0 bases, with 17 bases spanning the gap. CDR3 length equals 17 residues. Germline V gene sequence: CDR1 KGHSH, CDR2 LQKENI.

This clone was detected many times. The read stops 3 residues short of the end of the CDR3; the missing end is completed from the germline J gene. This chain links TRBV5-1 with TRBJ1-1; 7 bases align to TRBD1. The V and J ends lost 4 bases and 2 bases, in that order; junction bases with no gene match: 11. Germline CDR1 SGHRS, CDR2 YFSETQ. The CDR3 runs to 16 residues. The CDR3 bases that were read are TGCGCCAGCAGCAGCCTTGAGGGGGCAGGAAACACTGAA. This codes for CASSSLEGAGNTE. The entire CDR3 protein reads CASSSLEGAGNTEAFF.